This T cell receptor beta chain stems from a study of read filtering for tumor transcriptome and immune sequencing (dated by TCRdb to 2020 to 2021). Study-wide context: The cohort consisted of about 17 male and around 14 female patients, with a mean age of about 66 years and an age range of 47 to 80. Whole-transcriptome libraries were prepared with the TruSeq RNA Access Library Prep Kit after DNase treatment. TCR repertoires obtained by targeted immune repertoire sequencing and by bulk whole-transcriptome sequencing performed on the same bone marrow samples were compared. One main goal was a read-filtering strategy for immune repertoire data, in particular deciding whether clonotypes backed by only one read should be removed. Per sample, about 4.05 to 10.27 million TCR-region mapped reads were obtained with IR-seq, compared with only about 80 to 1,400 with RNA-seq. Under revised international staging, about eight patients fell into R-ISS I, more than 15 into R-ISS II and roughly 7 into R-ISS III.

Starting from roughly 370 ng RNA, TCR libraries were constructed with the Immunoverse kit using molecular barcoded adaptors that cover the alpha/delta and beta/gamma chains. The same RNA used for transcriptome sequencing was used for TCR library preparation. Sequencing of the TCR libraries was done on an Illumina HiSeq 4000 with 2 x 150 cycles. The original methods were these. TCR reads were aligned to human V, D, J and C references and assembled into CDR3 clonotypes with MiXCR, including quality filtering and error correction. The tcR package in R was used to analyze clonotype counts and gene usage diversity. Raw mapping reads were checked after the RNA-seq reads had been mapped by STAR aligner version 2.5.3a onto the human GRCh37 genome. To test how sequencing depth affected the clonotypes detected, IR-seq fastq files were randomly downsampled with Seqtk 1.3. TCRdb redid the processing of the public reads, applying fastp at Q25 and MiXCR, and retained in-frame beta chains. Under each unique CDR3 protein, matching rows form one entry showing the most common genes and DNA. TCRdb, not the authors, supplied the V and J calls. For this sample there are tens of thousands of distinct CDR3 sequences; approximately 14% appear just once. The ten most abundant clones make up 45% of the sample.

Here is what the overall study found, with its caveats: The correlation between IR-seq and RNA-seq shared clonotype proportions rose when single-read clonotypes were removed. The sorted CD138-negative fraction was a mixed bone marrow immune population, not purified T cells. Clonotypes were captured by IR-seq at much higher depth and more reliably than by RNA-seq, and smaller IR-seq throughput was sufficient for identification of most shared clonotypes. Single-read clonotypes made up approximately 79% of clonotypes but only approximately 3.2% of total reads in IR-seq, compared with about 77% of clonotypes and 44.6% of reads in RNA-seq.

In this sample, this clonotype turned up many times. Its antigen specificity is not known. Within one base of it there is no much larger clone, and no base qualities were kept. The cysteine opens and the phenylalanine closes a CDR3 of 14 amino acids. Just the 42-base CDR3 DNA is kept, in frame starting at base 1. Trimming costs V 2 bases and J 0 bases, and their ends lie 10 bases apart. Via the germline V gene, CDR1 is SQVTM and CDR2 ANQGSEA. Every patient had bone marrow sampled at the time of active disease. Ficoll-Hypaque density gradient centrifugation was used to isolate the bone marrow mononuclear cells. To remove myeloma plasma cells, the cells were labeled with CD138 magnetic microbeads on a MACS separator, and CD138-negative cells were then collected by negative selection. Flow cytometry with CD138 antibodies on an Attune NxT was used to check how pure the isolated cells were. Total RNA was extracted using TRIzol reagent and was quantified on a NanoDrop spectrophotometer. Paired RNA-seq and IR-seq were performed on each patient's CD138-negative bone marrow sample.

The V and J genes are TRBV29-1 and TRBJ2-5; no D gene call is confident. This clonotype originated in a donor at least 40 years old with multiple myeloma. Material for sequencing was a population of CD138-negative cells sorted from bone marrow. The sample's cell subset or site label, decoded: bone marrow mononuclear cells depleted of CD138+ plasma/myeloma cells by negative magnetic selection. CDR3 sequence: CSVERLRHQETQYF. The nucleotide sequence is given as TGCAGCGTTGAAAGGTTACGGCACCAAGAGACCCAGTACTTC.